Detailed here is one TCR beta chain. Antigen specificity is unknown. TCRdb ran MiXCR on the reads and lists one entry per CDR3 protein. Of about 890,000 distinct CDR3 sequences in the sample, about a third were seen once. This CDR3 contains 14 residues. Per germline, CDR1 SGHTA and CDR2 FQGTGA. V was clipped by 4 bases and J by 6 bases, with 16 bases between them. This specimen comes from a study of T cell repertoires in cytomegalovirus infection. Study-level points and caveats: In two of eight donors, the top clonotype was HLA-C-restricted CMV-specific.

The V gene is TRBV7-3, the J gene TRBJ2-7; D unclear. Sequenced material: cultured CD8+ T cells from PBMCs, taken from culture after CMV antigen stimulation. The sequence was obtained from a human donor in good health (CMV status not recorded). Some clones in this sample may be carry-over from other donors' samples. The CDR3 region is CASSSASKLSEQYV. The CDR3 DNA sequence: TGTGCCAGCAGCTCGGCCAGTAAACTGAGCGAGCAGTACGTC.